This TCR beta chain emerged from a study of blood T cell repertoires in COVID-19. Across the study: Samples of COVID-19 (acute and convalescent) were obtained from the United States, Italy and Spain. Sample material is recorded as cDNA or gDNA derived from T cells, B-cell-depleted T cells, or PBMCs.

Authors' analysis steps: Amplification with reference gene primers provided the estimates of nucleated cell counts. Profiled with immunoSEQ multiplex PCR; TCRdb holds only in-frame clones, not every one. From that table come the V and J calls and clone size; the DNA was used to work out D and trimming. The data show some 29,000 clones, with roughly 84% seen just once and about 9.8% held by the top ten. Germline V gene sequence: CDR1 GTSNPN, CDR2 SVGIG (reference sequence). This CDR3 has 17 amino acids. The ends lost 1 base at V and 1 base at J; junction bases unmatched: 6. The chain couples TRBV30 to TRBJ1-6, with 8 nucleotides matching TRBD1. Sequencing was done on a sample of peripheral blood. The clonotype comes from a man aged 80 or over with active COVID-19. The CDR3, as DNA: TGTGCCTGGAGTGGGACAGGGCACGTGTCCTATAATTCACCCCTCCACTTT. It yields the protein CAWSGTGHVSYNSPLHF.